This TCR beta chain was sequenced during a study of T cells after yellow fever vaccination. TCRdb re-called the 5' RACE reads through MiXCR, storing one row per CDR3 protein. The sample lists 340,000 or so distinct CDR3 sequences; around an eighth were seen once. Germline V gene sequence: CDR1 MNHEY, CDR2 SVGAGI. The CDR3 is made up of 15 amino acids. Germline trimming cut 9 bases from V and 4 bases from J; bases unmatched to any gene: 12. This clonotype occurred many times. The chain is built from TRBV6-5 and TRBJ2-1, with 7 bases fitting TRBD2. The sequence was collected from a man younger than 30 who received the YFV17D yellow fever vaccine. The sequencing here drew on CD4+ T cells sorted from PBMCs, taken 15 days after the yellow fever booster vaccination. In DNA form, the CDR3 reads TGTGCCAGTGGGGGGGGGAGGTCCCTTTACAATGAGCAGTTCTTC. Protein sequence: CASGGGRSLYNEQFF.